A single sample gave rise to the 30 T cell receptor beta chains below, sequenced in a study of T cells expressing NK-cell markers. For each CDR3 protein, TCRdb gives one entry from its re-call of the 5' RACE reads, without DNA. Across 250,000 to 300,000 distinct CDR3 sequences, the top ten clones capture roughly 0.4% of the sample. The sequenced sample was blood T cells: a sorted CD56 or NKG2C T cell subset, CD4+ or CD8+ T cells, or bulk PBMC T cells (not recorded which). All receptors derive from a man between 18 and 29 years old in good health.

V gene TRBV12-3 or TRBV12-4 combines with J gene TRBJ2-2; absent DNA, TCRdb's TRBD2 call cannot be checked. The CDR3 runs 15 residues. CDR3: CASRSGRGYTGELFF.

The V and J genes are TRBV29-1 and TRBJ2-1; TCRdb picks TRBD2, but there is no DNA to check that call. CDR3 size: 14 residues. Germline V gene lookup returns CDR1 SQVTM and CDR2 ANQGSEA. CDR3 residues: CSVLGLAGDNEQFF.

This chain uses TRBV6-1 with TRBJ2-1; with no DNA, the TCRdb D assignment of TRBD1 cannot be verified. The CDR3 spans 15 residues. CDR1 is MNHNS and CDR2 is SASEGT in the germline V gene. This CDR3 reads CASSRDRFYYNEQFF.

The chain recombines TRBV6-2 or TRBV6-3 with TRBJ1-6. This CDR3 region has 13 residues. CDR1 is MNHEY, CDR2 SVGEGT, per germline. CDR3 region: CASSYSEIVPLHF.

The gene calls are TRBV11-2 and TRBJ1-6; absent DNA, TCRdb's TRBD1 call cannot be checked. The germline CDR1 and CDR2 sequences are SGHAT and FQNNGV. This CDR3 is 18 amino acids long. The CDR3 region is CASSLDAGTKFFNSPLHF.

The chain's CDR3 is CSVLAASTDTQYF. The V and J genes are TRBV29-1 and TRBJ2-3. The CDR3 is made up of 13 amino acids. The germline V gene has CDR1 SQVTM and CDR2 ANQGSEA.

The CDR3 protein is CASSLKGTVNTGELFF. V usage is TRBV5-4 and J usage is TRBJ2-2; TCRdb selects TRBD1, and the lack of DNA leaves this call unchecked. Germline V gives CDR1 SGHNT, CDR2 YYREEE (reference sequence). This CDR3 has 16 residues.

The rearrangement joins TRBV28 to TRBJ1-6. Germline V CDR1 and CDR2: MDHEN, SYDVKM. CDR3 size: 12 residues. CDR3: CASSFWASPLHF.

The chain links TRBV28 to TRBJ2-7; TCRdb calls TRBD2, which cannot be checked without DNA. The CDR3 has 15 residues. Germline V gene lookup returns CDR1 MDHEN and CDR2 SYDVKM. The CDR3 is CASSPPWIAGYEQYF.

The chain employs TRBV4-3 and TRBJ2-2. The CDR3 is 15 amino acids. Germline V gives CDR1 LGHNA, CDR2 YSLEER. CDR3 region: CASSQDLGHTGELFF.

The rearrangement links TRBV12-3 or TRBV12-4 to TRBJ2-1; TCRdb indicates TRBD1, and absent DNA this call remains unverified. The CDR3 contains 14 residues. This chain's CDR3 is CASSYGQRASEQFF.

The CDR3 loop reads CASSIETGLIGELFF. The chain joins TRBV5-1 to TRBJ2-2; TCRdb reports TRBD1, a call that lacks DNA to check it against. This CDR3 has 15 amino acids. Germline V lookup: CDR1 SGHRS, CDR2 YFSETQ.

CDR3 sequence reads: CASSPGTGLNNEQFF. The J gene is TRBJ2-1, the V gene TRBV5-6; TCRdb's assignment of TRBD1 cannot be checked, as there is no DNA. This CDR3 has 15 residues. Germline V lookup: CDR1 SGHDT, CDR2 YYEEEE.

CDR3 sequence reads: CAITEGQGQETQYF. This sequence joins TRBV10-3 and TRBJ2-5; TCRdb's D gene call, TRBD1, goes unchecked for lack of DNA. The CDR3 runs to 14 residues. Germline CDR1 ENHRY, CDR2 SYGVKD.

The CDR3 loop is CASSPEGTQQETQYF. The V call is TRBV27, the J call TRBJ2-5; no DNA is available, so the TRBD1 call from TCRdb remains unchecked. The CDR3 length is 15 residues. Per the germline V gene, CDR1 is MNHEY and CDR2 is SMNVEV (reference sequence).

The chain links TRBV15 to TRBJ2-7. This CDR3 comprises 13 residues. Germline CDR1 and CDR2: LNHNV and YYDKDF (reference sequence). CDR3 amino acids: CATSPNGVHEQYF.

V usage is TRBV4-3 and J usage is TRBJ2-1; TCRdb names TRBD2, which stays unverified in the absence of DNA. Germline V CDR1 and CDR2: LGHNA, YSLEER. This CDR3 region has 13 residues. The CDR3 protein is CASGAGDYNEQFF.

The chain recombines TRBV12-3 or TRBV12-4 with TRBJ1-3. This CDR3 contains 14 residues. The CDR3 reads CASSLRGLGNTIYF.

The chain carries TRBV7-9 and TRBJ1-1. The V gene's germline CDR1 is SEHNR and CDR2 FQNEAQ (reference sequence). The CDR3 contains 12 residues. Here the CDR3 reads CASSHLGTEAFF.

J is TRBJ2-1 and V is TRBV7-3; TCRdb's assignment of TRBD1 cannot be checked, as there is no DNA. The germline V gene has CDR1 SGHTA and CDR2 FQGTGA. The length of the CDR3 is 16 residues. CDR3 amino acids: CASSSTPASLYNEQFF.

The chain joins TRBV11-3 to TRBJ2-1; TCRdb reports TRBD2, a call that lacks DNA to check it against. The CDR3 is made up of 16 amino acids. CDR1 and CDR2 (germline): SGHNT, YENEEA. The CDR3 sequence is CASSSVSGGRRDEQFF. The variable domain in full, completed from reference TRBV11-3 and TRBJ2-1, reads EAGVVQSPRYKIIEKKQPVAFWCNPISGHNTLYWYLQNLGQGPELLIRYENEEAVDDSQLPKDRFSAERLKGVDSTLKIQPAELGDSAVYLCASSSVSGGRRDEQFFGPGTRLTVL.

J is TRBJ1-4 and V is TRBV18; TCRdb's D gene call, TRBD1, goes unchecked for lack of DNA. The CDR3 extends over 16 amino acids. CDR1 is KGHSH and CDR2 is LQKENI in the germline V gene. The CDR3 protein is CASSPGPLTTNEKLFF.

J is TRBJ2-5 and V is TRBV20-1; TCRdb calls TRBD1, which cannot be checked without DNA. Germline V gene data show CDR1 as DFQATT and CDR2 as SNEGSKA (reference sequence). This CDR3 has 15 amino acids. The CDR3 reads CSALKQGALRETQYF.

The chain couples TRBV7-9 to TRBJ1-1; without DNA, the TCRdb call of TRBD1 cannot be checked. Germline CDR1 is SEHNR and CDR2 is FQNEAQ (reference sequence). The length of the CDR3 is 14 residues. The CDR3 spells CASSSGTGHTEAFF. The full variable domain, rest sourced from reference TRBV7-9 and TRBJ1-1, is DTGVSQNPRHKITKRGQNVTFRCDPISEHNRLYWYRQTLGQGPEFLTYFQNEAQLEKSRLLSDRFSAERPKGSFSTLEIQRTEQGDSAMYLCASSSGTGHTEAFFGQGTRLTVV.

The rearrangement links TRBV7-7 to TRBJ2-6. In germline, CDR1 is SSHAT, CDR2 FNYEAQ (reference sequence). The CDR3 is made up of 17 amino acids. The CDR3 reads CASSLVAGASGANVLTF.

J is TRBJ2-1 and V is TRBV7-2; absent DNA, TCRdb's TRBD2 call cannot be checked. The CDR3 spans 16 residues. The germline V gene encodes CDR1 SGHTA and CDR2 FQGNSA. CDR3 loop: CASSQRTSGNNNEQFF.

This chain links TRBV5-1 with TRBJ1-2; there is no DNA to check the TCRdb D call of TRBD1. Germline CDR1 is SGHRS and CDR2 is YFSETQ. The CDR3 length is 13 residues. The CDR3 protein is CASSLQGHGGYTF.

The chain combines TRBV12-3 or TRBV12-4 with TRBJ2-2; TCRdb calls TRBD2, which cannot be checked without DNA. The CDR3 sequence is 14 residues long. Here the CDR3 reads CASSLGLAAVQLFF.

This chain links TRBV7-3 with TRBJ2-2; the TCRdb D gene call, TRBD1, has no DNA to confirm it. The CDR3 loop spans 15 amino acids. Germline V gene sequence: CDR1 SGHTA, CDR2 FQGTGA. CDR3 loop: CASSLMGQGTGELFF. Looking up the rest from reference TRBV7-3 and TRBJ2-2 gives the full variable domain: GAGVSQTPSNKVTEKGKYVELRCDPISGHTALYWYRQSLGQGPEFLIYFQGTGAADDSGLPNDRFFAVRPEGSVSTLKIQRTERGDSAVYLCASSLMGQGTGELFFGEGSRLTVL.

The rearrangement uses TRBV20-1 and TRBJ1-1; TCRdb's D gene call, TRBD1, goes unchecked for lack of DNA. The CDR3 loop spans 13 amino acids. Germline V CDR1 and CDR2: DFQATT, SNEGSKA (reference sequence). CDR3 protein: CSAAGGPNTEAFF.